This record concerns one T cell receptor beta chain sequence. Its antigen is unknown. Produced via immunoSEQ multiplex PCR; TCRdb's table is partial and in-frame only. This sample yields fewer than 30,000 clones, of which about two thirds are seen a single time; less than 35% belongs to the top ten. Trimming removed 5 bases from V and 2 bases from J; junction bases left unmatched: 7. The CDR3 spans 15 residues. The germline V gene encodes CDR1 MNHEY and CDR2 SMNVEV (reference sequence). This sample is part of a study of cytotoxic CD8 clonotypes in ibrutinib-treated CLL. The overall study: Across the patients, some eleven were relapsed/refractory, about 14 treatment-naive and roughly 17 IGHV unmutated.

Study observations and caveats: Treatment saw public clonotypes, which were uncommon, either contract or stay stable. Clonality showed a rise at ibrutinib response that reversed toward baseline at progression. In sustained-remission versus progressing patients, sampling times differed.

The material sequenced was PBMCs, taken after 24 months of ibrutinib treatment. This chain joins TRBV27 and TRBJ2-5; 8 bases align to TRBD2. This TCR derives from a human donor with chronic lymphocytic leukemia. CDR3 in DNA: TGTGCCAGCAGTCCCGGGGCGGGGGGACAAGAGACCCAGTACTTC. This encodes CASSPGAGGQETQYF.